This is a list of T cell receptor beta chains from one sample in a study of blood T cell repertoires in COVID-19. TCRdb's copy holds only in-frame clones and misses some; the assay was immunoSEQ multiplex PCR. The data contain about 55,000 clones, 85% of them seen just once; the ten biggest clones take up roughly a tenth. Material for sequencing was peripheral blood. The receptors were gathered from a human donor in a cohort sampled during active COVID-19. The CDR3 runs from the conserved cysteine through the conserved F or W. D genes are given only for firm matches. Clone sizes are given selectively: once, few, many, or a class where the clone is expanded.

d_call: -
j_call: TRBJ1-1
clone_size: -
v_call: TRBV5-1
cdr3_aa: CASSLDGGNTEAFF
cdr3_nt: TGCGCCAGCAGCTTGGACGGGGGGAACACTGAAGCTTTCTTT

d_call: -
j_call: TRBJ2-5
clone_size: -
v_call: TRBV6-5
cdr3_aa: CASRGGGETQYF
cdr3_nt: TGTGCCAGCAGGGGGGGAGGCGAGACCCAGTACTTC

d_call: TRBD2
j_call: TRBJ2-7
clone_size: -
v_call: TRBV5-1
cdr3_aa: CASSRDYASSHEQYF
cdr3_nt: TGCGCCAGCAGTCGGGACTACGCTAGCTCCCACGAGCAGTACTTC

d_call: -
j_call: TRBJ1-2
clone_size: -
v_call: TRBV27
cdr3_aa: CASSSDRLLSDGYTF
cdr3_nt: TGTGCCAGCAGTTCCGACAGGCTACTATCGGATGGCTACACCTTC

d_call: -
j_call: TRBJ2-3
clone_size: few
v_call: TRBV2
cdr3_aa: CASSERASGTDTQYF
cdr3_nt: TGTGCCAGCAGTGAAAGGGCTAGCGGCACAGATACGCAGTATTTT

d_call: -
j_call: TRBJ1-2
clone_size: -
v_call: TRBV4-3
cdr3_aa: CASSQDLRLNAPRGYTF
cdr3_nt: TGCGCCAGCAGCCAAGATCTCCGTTTGAATGCCCCCAGAGGCTACACCTTC

d_call: TRBD1
j_call: TRBJ1-3
clone_size: -
v_call: TRBV4-1
cdr3_aa: CASSQPPLRDRGRLDSGNTIYF
cdr3_nt: TGCGCCAGCAGTCAGCCTCCCCTACGGGACAGGGGACGGTTGGACTCTGGAAACACCATATATTTT

d_call: -
j_call: TRBJ1-1
clone_size: -
v_call: TRBV5-1
cdr3_aa: CASSAGTIGTEAFF
cdr3_nt: TGCGCCAGCAGCGCCGGGACAATCGGCACTGAAGCTTTCTTT

d_call: TRBD1
j_call: TRBJ1-4
clone_size: -
v_call: TRBV5-4
cdr3_aa: CASSARTGRENEKLFF
cdr3_nt: TGTGCCAGCAGCGCACGGACAGGGAGGGAGAATGAAAAACTGTTTTTT

d_call: TRBD2
j_call: TRBJ2-1
clone_size: few
v_call: TRBV7-2
cdr3_aa: CASRRKSSGRSHEQFF
cdr3_nt: TGTGCCAGCAGACGTAAAAGCAGCGGGAGGTCGCATGAGCAGTTCTTC

d_call: -
j_call: TRBJ2-7
clone_size: -
v_call: TRBV27
cdr3_aa: CASRSSRQVSSYEQYF
cdr3_nt: TGTGCCAGCAGATCAAGTAGACAGGTTAGCTCCTACGAGCAGTACTTC

d_call: TRBD2
j_call: TRBJ2-5
clone_size: -
v_call: TRBV30
cdr3_aa: CAWSVRIWASGRAGETQYF
cdr3_nt: TGTGCCTGGAGTGTACGCATCTGGGCTAGCGGGAGGGCCGGCGAGACCCAGTACTTC